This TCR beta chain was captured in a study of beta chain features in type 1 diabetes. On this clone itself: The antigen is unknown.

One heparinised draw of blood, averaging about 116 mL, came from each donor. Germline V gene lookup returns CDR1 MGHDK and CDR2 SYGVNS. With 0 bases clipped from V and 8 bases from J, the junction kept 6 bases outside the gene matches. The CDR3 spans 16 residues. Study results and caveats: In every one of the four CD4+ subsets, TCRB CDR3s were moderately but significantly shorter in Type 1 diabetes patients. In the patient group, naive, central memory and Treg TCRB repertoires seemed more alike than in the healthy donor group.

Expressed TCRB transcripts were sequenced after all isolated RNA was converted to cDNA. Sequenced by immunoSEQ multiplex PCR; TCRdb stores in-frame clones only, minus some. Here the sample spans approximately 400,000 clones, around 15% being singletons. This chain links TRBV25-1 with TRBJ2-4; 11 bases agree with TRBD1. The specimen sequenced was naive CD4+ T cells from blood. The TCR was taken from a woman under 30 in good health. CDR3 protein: CASSEYGTGGRDIQYF. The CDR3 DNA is TGTGCCAGCAGTGAATACGGGACAGGGGGACGTGACATTCAGTACTTC. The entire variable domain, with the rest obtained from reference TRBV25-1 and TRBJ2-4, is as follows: EADIYQTPRYLVIGTGKKITLECSQTMGHDKMYWYQQDPGMELHLIHYSYGVNSTEKGDLSSESTVSRIRTEHFPLTLESARPSHTSQYLCASSEYGTGGRDIQYFGAGTRLSVL.